The present TCR beta chain was sequenced within a study of cytomegalovirus exposure and HLA in healthy donors. Overall study context: There were over 350 genotyped donors. Of these, about 81% fell in the genetic ancestry cluster associated with self-reported Caucasian donors. General study findings and limits: Roughly uniform sequencing depth across donors was assumed, possibly incorrectly. HLA alleles were associated with fewer than 20,000 TCR beta sequences in a later analysis at 0.05 false discovery rate.

The V segment lost 2 bases and the J segment 1 base; nucleotides outside the gene matches: 0. This CDR3 is built from 14 residues. Looked up from germline, CDR1 is MRHNA and CDR2 is SNTAGT. To note about this clone: Antigen: not known.

Vbeta (60) and Jbeta (13) primers were used in the PCR. Clones were read by immunoSEQ multiplex PCR, and TCRdb kept only the in-frame ones, dropping some. The table includes over 100,000 clones, almost 70% detected once. Input material: PBMCs. The chain joins TRBV6-4 to TRBJ2-3; 7 positions match TRBD1. The receptor's source is a man aged 30-40 years in good health and CMV-seropositive. In DNA form, the CDR3 reads TGTGCCAGCAGTGACACAGGGGGCACAGATACGCAGTATTTT. Its protein product is CASSDTGGTDTQYF.